The TCR beta chain under discussion was sequenced for a study of T cell repertoires in Merkel cell carcinoma (dated by TCRdb to between 2018 and 2021). For the study in its entirety: Patients with prior intralesional immunotherapy or systemic immune checkpoint blockade before the biopsy were excluded. The MCPyV-specific clonotypes were initially defined from expanded tumor-infiltrating lymphocytes through tetramer sorting, cloning and paired TCR sequencing. To be included, a participant needed a diagnosis of MCPyV-positive Merkel cell carcinoma and tumor-infiltrating lymphocytes that had been successfully expanded in vitro.

The immunoSEQ assay was used for TRB CDR3 sequencing and data processing of tumor genomic DNA. TCRdb holds this immuneACCESS table with in-frame rearrangements only. Some clones are missing; in checked studies, unresolved V genes explain under half, and the rest has no known cause. Recorded for this sample are roughly 14,000 clones; 76% of them occurred a single time. The leading ten clones occupy approximately 17% of the sample. CDR1 and CDR2 are read off the germline V gene as SGHTA and FQGNSA. V was cut back by 2 bases and J by 3 bases, leaving a gap of 8 bases between them. Inclusive of the bounding cysteine and phenylalanine, the CDR3 is 13 residues long. Kept here is only the CDR3 DNA, which spans 39 bases and is read in frame from base 1. Each study subject had MCPyV-positive Merkel cell carcinoma confirmed by biopsy and had serum antibodies to T-antigen that tested positive. More than five adjacent 10-micron frozen tumor sections were used for genomic DNA extraction without cell sorting or culture. About 5 x 5 x 5 mm of tumor biopsy tissue was frozen in optimal cutting temperature compound. The presence of abundant Merkel cell carcinoma and infiltrating cells in the frozen biopsy was confirmed on hematoxylin and eosin scout sections.

Study-level results and caveats: The study did not examine normal tissue biopsies.

Worth noting for this clone: Its antigen specificity is not known. The record has no base qualities; no much larger clone is one base away.

Sequenced sample: tumor tissue. The rearranged chain carries TRBV7-2 and TRBJ2-7, with the D gene not confidently named. This receptor was taken from an adult with Merkel cell carcinoma. The sequenced DNA: TGTGCCAGCAGCTTATATGGAGACTACGAGCAGTACTTC. Its product reads: CASSLYGDYEQYF. With the rest looked up from the reference TRBV7-2 and TRBJ2-7 genes rather than sequenced, the full variable domain is GAGVSQSPSNKVTEKGKDVELRCDPISGHTALYWYRQSLGQGLEFLIYFQGNSAPDKSGLPSDRFSAERTGGSVSTLTIQRTQQEDSAVYLCASSLYGDYEQYFGPGTRLTVT.